The clone carrying this T cell receptor beta chain was recorded many times. Amplification of TCR alpha and beta CDR3 regions from RNA used iRepertoire nested multiplex PCR. TCRdb recomputed calls from the multiplex PCR reads with MiXCR, one row per CDR3 protein. Here the sample spans approximately 400,000 distinct CDR3 sequences, around 38% being singletons. These data are taken from a study of glioma-infiltrating T cells. The CDR3 is made up of 13 amino acids. Losses at the gene ends were 8 bases for V and 4 bases for J; bases not matched to a gene: 2. CDR1 and CDR2 from the germline V gene are LNHNV and YYDKDF (reference sequence).

Material for sequencing was glioma tissue, nonneoplastic brain tissue, or PBMCs (not recorded which). The sequence was obtained from a human donor with low-grade glioma or glioblastoma, undergoing nonglioma brain surgery, or in good health (not recorded which). The chain carries TRBV15 and TRBJ1-6, with 7 positions matching TRBD1. The CDR3 loop is CATAGQYNSPLHF. DNA of the CDR3: TGTGCCACCGCGGGACAGTATAATTCACCCCTCCACTTT. Variable domain in full (rest from reference TRBV15 and TRBJ1-6): DAMVIQNPRYQVTQFGKPVTLSCSQTLNHNVMYWYQQKSSQAPKLLFHYYDKDFNNEADTPDNFQSRRPNTSFCFLDIRSPGLGDTAMYLCATAGQYNSPLHFGNGTRLTVT.